The clone carrying this T cell receptor (beta chain) was seen repeatedly, ten times or more. Its target is not known. Germline-derived CDR1 and CDR2 are LNHDA and SQIVND (reference sequence). J gave up 3 bases and V 6 bases, and 6 bases lay outside the gene matches. The CDR3 loop spans 14 amino acids. This specimen comes from a study of Graves' ophthalmopathy and Graves' hyperthyroidism. Broader study findings: Most expanded thyroid clonotypes above 0.001 frequency also appeared in blood.

The study amplified TCR beta CDR3 regions using RNA transcripts. Investigators did first-round RT-PCR with HTBI primers, then second-round multiplex PCR. From the multiplex PCR reads, TCRdb called clonotypes with MiXCR, one entry per CDR3 protein. The profile covers roughly 400,000 distinct CDR3 sequences, with 15% to 19% appearing a single time and 5.5% to 8% taken by the ten largest. Sequenced sample: peripheral blood. The chain couples TRBV19 to TRBJ1-2, with TRBD1 matching over 8 bases. This TCR came from a woman aged 18-29 years with stable Graves' hyperthyroidism. The CDR3 region is CASSQDRAYYGYTF. The CDR3, as DNA: TGTGCCAGTAGCCAGGACAGGGCCTACTATGGCTACACCTTC.